This entry lists 28 T cell receptor beta chains sequenced from one sample in a study of Graves' ophthalmopathy and Graves' hyperthyroidism. TCR beta CDR3 amplification used RNA transcripts. An initial RT-PCR round employing HTBI primers preceded a second-round multiplex PCR. One entry per CDR3 protein, called by TCRdb with MiXCR from the multiplex PCR reads. This sample has about 660,000 distinct CDR3 sequences; 35% to 50% occur once, and the top ten carry about 3.3%. The source material was peripheral blood. Every receptor here comes from an adult man with Graves' ophthalmopathy.

Ten or more counts support this clonotype. The V gene is TRBV24-1, the J gene TRBJ1-3, with D possibly TRBD1 on 5 matching bases. CDR1 and CDR2 from the germline V gene are KGHDR and SFDVKD. The CDR3 is made up of 15 amino acids. V shed 5 bases and J shed 0 bases, with 10 bases lying between them. The CDR3 is CATSAAGSSGNTIYF. In DNA, the CDR3 is TGTGCCACCAGTGCCGCAGGGTCCTCTGGAAACACCATATATTTT.

This clonotype came up many times. This chain joins TRBV12-5 and TRBJ1-1, with TRBD1 matching 8 bases. CDR3 size: 14 residues. Germline V gene data show CDR1 as LGHNT and CDR2 as FRNRAP. The V and J ends lost 4 bases and 5 bases, in that order; junction bases with no gene match: 6. In DNA, the CDR3 is TGTGCTAGTGGTTCGGGACAGGCGGGAACTGAAGCTTTCTTT. Translating gives CASGSGQAGTEAFF. Filled out from reference TRBV12-5 and TRBJ1-1, the complete variable domain reads DARVTQTPRHKVTEMGQEVTMRCQPILGHNTVFWYRQTMMQGLELLAYFRNRAPLDDSGMPKDRFSAEMPDATLATLKIQPSEPRDSAVYFCASGSGQAGTEAFFGQGTRLTVV.

V and J are TRBV7-2 and TRBJ2-5, with D hard to call. This CDR3 is built from 14 residues. The V end was cut by 1 base, the J end by 4 bases, with 10 bases between. Germline V gene data show CDR1 as SGHTA and CDR2 as FQGNSA. CDR3 in DNA: TGTGCCAGCAGCTTAGTTGTTCGGCGAGAGACCCAGTACTTC. The encoded protein is CASSLVVRRETQYF.

Turning to this clonotype: One end of the junction does not line up with germline, which may come from a read error. The chain recombines TRBV9 with TRBJ2-7; 10 bases agree with TRBD2. The CDR3 has 16 residues. Germline lookup yields CDR1 SGDLS and CDR2 YYNGEE. CDR3 coding DNA: TGCGCCAGCAGCCAACCCTCTAGCGGGAGACCGTCCCAGCAGTACTTC. This codes for CASSQPSSGRPSQQYF. Filled out from reference TRBV9 and TRBJ2-7, the complete variable domain reads DSGVTQTPKHLITATGQRVTLRCSPRSGDLSVYWYQQSLDQGLQFLIQYYNGEERAKGNILERFSAQQFPDLHSELNLSSLELGDSALYFCASSQPSSGRPSQQYFGPGTRLTVT.

This rearrangement joins TRBV15 to TRBJ1-3; D might be TRBD1 (5 bases). V dropped 3 bases and J dropped 2 bases, with 11 bases sitting between them. The CDR3 runs 15 residues. Per the germline V gene, CDR1 is LNHNV and CDR2 is YYDKDF (reference sequence). CDR3 sequence: CATSRPRTTGNTIYF. DNA for the CDR3: TGTGCCACCAGCAGGCCACGGACAACTGGAAACACCATATATTTT.

The rearrangement joins TRBV7-8 to TRBJ2-5; a weak D match, TRBD1 (6 bases). This CDR3 is 18 amino acids long. CDR1 and CDR2 from the germline V gene are SGHVS and FQNEAQ. Trimming took 1 base from V and 5 from J, leaving 23 bases between them. The chain's CDR3 is CASSLGRVSSGVLETQYF. CDR3 sequence (DNA): TGTGCCAGCAGCTTAGGGCGCGTGTCTTCAGGGGTCTTGGAGACCCAGTACTTC.

DNA for the CDR3: TGTGCCAGTAGTATATTTAGCGGTACCTACGAGCAGTACTTC. This translates into CASSIFSGTYEQYF. The chain has TRBV19 and TRBJ2-7, with D tentatively TRBD2 (6 bases). The CDR3 totals 14 residues. V was pared by 2 bases and J by 2 bases, with 10 bases between. Germline V gene sequence: CDR1 LNHDA, CDR2 SQIVND (reference sequence).

This clonotype has more than one count but fewer than ten. V and J are TRBV20-1 and TRBJ2-7; TRBD1 aligns across 11 bases. CDR1 is DFQATT and CDR2 is SNEGSKA in the germline V gene (reference sequence). V lost 0 bases and J lost 3; bases outside the gene matches: 10. The CDR3 contains 17 residues. The CDR3 nucleotides read TGCAGTGCTAGAGATGTTCCAAGGGGGACAGGGGGCTACGAGCAGTACTTC. Its protein is CSARDVPRGTGGYEQYF.

This clonotype was counted ten times or more. The chain is built from TRBV29-1 and TRBJ2-5, with TRBD2 matching over 14 bases. J lost 3 bases, V lost 4 bases, and 7 bases had no gene match. Germline CDR1 reads SQVTM; CDR2 reads ANQGSEA. This CDR3 region has 16 residues. The DNA of the CDR3 is TGCAGCGTTGGACTAGCGGGAGGGCCCTTTAAAGAGACCCAGTACTTC. This encodes CSVGLAGGPFKETQYF.

This clonotype has at least ten counts. The chain joins TRBV7-6 to TRBJ2-7, with 8 bases identical to TRBD1. The CDR3 runs to 14 residues. CDR1 and CDR2 from the germline V gene are SGHVS and FNYEAQ. V was clipped by 5 bases and J by 6 bases; unmatched bases: 9. The CDR3, as DNA: TGTGCCAGCAGCCCCGGGACAGGATTTTTCGAGCAGTACTTC. This translates into CASSPGTGFFEQYF.

In this sample, this clonotype turned up a few times. The rearrangement links TRBV24-1 to TRBJ1-1, with TRBD1 identical over 9 bases. CDR1 and CDR2 (germline): KGHDR, SFDVKD. The V and J ends lost 8 bases and 3 bases, in that order; junction bases with no gene match: 3. The CDR3 has 13 residues. DNA for the CDR3: TGTGCCACCAAAAACAGGGGGCACACTGAAGCTTTCTTT. This sequence encodes CATKNRGHTEAFF.

In its sample, this clonotype was seen a few times. This sequence joins TRBV27 and TRBJ2-7; 7 bases match TRBD1. The CDR3 runs to 14 residues. Trimming removed 4 bases from V and 5 bases from J; junction bases left unmatched: 8. CDR1 is MNHEY, CDR2 SMNVEV, per germline (reference sequence). The CDR3 here is CASSSGQVRNEQYF. The DNA for the CDR3 is TGTGCCAGCAGTTCAGGACAGGTTCGGAACGAGCAGTACTTC.

The rearrangement links TRBV19 to TRBJ2-7; 13 bases match TRBD2. From germline, CDR1 is LNHDA and CDR2 SQIVND (reference sequence). V gave up 1 base and J gave up 2 bases; unmatched junction bases: 2. The CDR3 length is 16 residues. This CDR3 is CASSIAGLAGAYEQYF. The CDR3 DNA reads TGTGCCAGTAGTATAGCCGGACTAGCGGGAGCCTACGAGCAGTACTTC.

This chain joins TRBV24-1 and TRBJ2-5; D is possibly TRBD2 (6 bases). The J call may be wrong; the DNA end is better matched by TRBJ2-1. Per germline, CDR1 KGHDR and CDR2 SFDVKD. The CDR3 length is 13 residues. The CDR3 coding sequence is TGTGCCACCGGATCCCGGGAGCACAATGAGCAGTTCTTC. This sequence encodes CATGSREHNEQFF.

This clonotype was picked up many times. The chain carries TRBV3-1 and TRBJ2-5, with D possibly TRBD2 on 6 matching bases. The V and J ends lost 1 base and 3 bases respectively, with 6 bases between them. CDR1 is LGHDT, CDR2 YNNKEL, per germline (reference sequence). This CDR3 is 13 amino acids long. CDR3 amino acids: CASSQGTKETQYF. CDR3 sequence (DNA): TGTGCCAGCAGCCAAGGGACTAAAGAGACCCAGTACTTC.

The chain joins TRBV29-1 to TRBJ2-5; no firm D call. The J call is uncertain, as TRBJ2-1 better fits the DNA end. This CDR3 has 14 amino acids. Germline V gene lookup returns CDR1 SQVTM and CDR2 ANQGSEA. The CDR3 coding sequence is TGCAGCGTTGAGCTAGAGTTTTTGGTCGATGAGCAGTTCTTC. This encodes CSVELEFLVDEQFF.

The chain employs TRBV12-5 and TRBJ1-5; 10 nucleotides agree with TRBD1. After removal of 1 base from V and 4 bases from J, the junction contained 13 bases not matched to a gene. The germline V gene has CDR1 LGHNT and CDR2 FRNRAP. This CDR3 spans 19 amino acids. The CDR3 here is CASGLEPILGQGLNQPQHF. For the CDR3, the DNA is TGTGCTAGTGGTTTGGAACCCATCTTGGGACAGGGGTTAAATCAGCCCCAGCATTTT.

This chain links TRBV7-9 with TRBJ1-5; 8 nucleotides align to TRBD1. The V gene's germline CDR1 is SEHNR and CDR2 FQNEAQ (reference sequence). The V segment lost 4 bases and the J segment 4 bases; nucleotides outside the gene matches: 6. CDR3 length: 15 residues. The CDR3 nucleotides read TGTGCCAGCAGCTCTATGCAGGGGGCTAATCAGCCCCAGCATTTT. It specifies CASSSMQGANQPQHF.

The CDR3 region is CASLGYQPQHF. Here the CDR3 DNA reads TGTGCCAGCTTAGGGTATCAGCCCCAGCATTTT. The chain combines TRBV11-2 with TRBJ1-5; D is undetermined. CDR3 size: 11 residues. With 8 bases removed from V and 5 bases from J, the gap between germline ends came to 7 bases. CDR1 SGHAT and CDR2 FQNNGV come from the germline V gene.

This clonotype has just a few counts. The chain recombines TRBV19 with TRBJ2-7; 11 bases fit TRBD1. J was trimmed by 2 bases and V by 2 bases; bases with no gene match: 2. Germline CDR1 and CDR2: LNHDA and SQIVND (reference sequence). The CDR3 spans 15 residues. CDR3 residues: CASSISGQGAYEQYF. CDR3 sequence (DNA): TGTGCCAGTAGTATATCGGGACAGGGGGCCTACGAGCAGTACTTC. The full variable domain, its missing parts supplied by reference TRBV19 and TRBJ2-7, is DGGITQSPKYLFRKEGQNVTLSCEQNLNHDAMYWYRQDPGQGLRLIYYSQIVNDFQKGDIAEGYSVSREKKESFPLTVTSAQKNPTAFYLCASSISGQGAYEQYFGPGTRLTVT.

This clonotype was found a few times. The chain recombines TRBV5-6 with TRBJ1-3, with D unclear. V was clipped by 1 base and J by 8 bases, with 16 bases between them. This CDR3 has 15 residues. Germline loops: CDR1 SGHDT, CDR2 YYEEEE. In DNA form, the CDR3 reads TGTGCCAGCAGCTTGCTGTCTCCAGGAGGACACACCATATATTTT. Translating it yields CASSLLSPGGHTIYF.

This clonotype has a count of ten or more. The V and J genes are TRBV7-9 and TRBJ1-1, with D hard to call. The CDR3 is made up of 15 amino acids. Germline V gene data show CDR1 as SEHNR and CDR2 as FQNEAQ (reference sequence). V dropped 5 bases and J dropped 5 bases, with 18 bases sitting between them. The CDR3 DNA reads as TGTGCCAGCAGCCCGCGGATGGCCCGGGGAACTGAAGCTTTCTTT. Its translation: CASSPRMARGTEAFF. Filled out from reference TRBV7-9 and TRBJ1-1, the complete variable domain reads DTGVSQNPRHKITKRGQNVTFRCDPISEHNRLYWYRQTLGQGPEFLTYFQNEAQLEKSRLLSDRFSAERPKGSFSTLEIQRTEQGDSAMYLCASSPRMARGTEAFFGQGTRLTVV.

The chain is built from TRBV29-1 and TRBJ1-2, with a possible D match to TRBD1 (5 bases). The germline gives CDR1 SQVTM, CDR2 ANQGSEA. The CDR3 is made up of 13 amino acids. The V end lost 3 bases, the J end lost 13 bases, and 21 bases lay between the germline ends. CDR3 protein: CSVDSGANPLVTF. The DNA for the CDR3 is TGCAGCGTTGACTCTGGGGCCAACCCCCTCGTCACCTTC.

The rearrangement joins TRBV7-9 to TRBJ2-6, with D tentatively TRBD1 or TRBD2 (6 bases each). Trimming cost V 6 bases and J 6 bases, with 12 bases left between them. CDR3 length: 14 residues. CDR1 and CDR2 (germline): SEHNR, FQNEAQ (reference sequence). CDR3 coding DNA: TGTGCCAGCAGTTCCGGGGGCCCGGCCAACGTCCTGACTTTC. Translated, it gives CASSSGGPANVLTF.

Comments on this clonotype: A much bigger clone sits one base away, suggesting this may be a read error. This chain uses TRBV7-3 with TRBJ1-6, with unresolved D. Germline V gene lookup returns CDR1 SGHTA and CDR2 FQGTGA. The CDR3 totals 14 residues. V lost 3 bases and J 7 bases, leaving 10 bases between the germline ends. The CDR3 here is CASSFGFRNSPLHF. The CDR3 coding sequence is TGTGCCAGCAGCTTCGGATTCAGGAATTCACCCCTCCACTTT.

This chain joins TRBV7-9 and TRBJ2-7, with TRBD2 matching over 9 bases. The junction had 9 bases not matched to a gene; V was cut back by 5 bases and J by 1 base. CDR3 length: 16 residues. Germline CDR1 is SEHNR and CDR2 is FQNEAQ (reference sequence). CDR3 in amino acids: CASSRTLAGVSYEQYF. CDR3 in DNA: TGTGCCAGCAGCCGGACCTTAGCGGGAGTTTCCTACGAGCAGTACTTC.

This clonotype was detected a few times. The chain carries TRBV7-9 and TRBJ1-2, with TRBD1 matching over 7 bases. This CDR3 has 16 amino acids. CDR1 and CDR2 from the germline V gene are SEHNR and FQNEAQ (reference sequence). With 5 bases clipped from V and 2 bases from J, the junction kept 11 bases outside the gene matches. The CDR3 DNA reads TGTGCCAGCAGCCAGGTTACAGGGGTAGCGAACTATGGCTACACCTTC. It yields the protein CASSQVTGVANYGYTF.

In this sample, this clonotype turned up a few times. The chain links TRBV29-1 to TRBJ1-2, with D perhaps TRBD1 (5 bases). V lost 8 bases and J lost 6, with 19 bases in between. Looked up from germline, CDR1 is SQVTM and CDR2 is ANQGSEA. CDR3 length: 13 residues. CDR3 loop: CSLDGGTHNGYTF. The CDR3 coding sequence is TGCAGCTTGGACGGTGGGACCCACAATGGCTACACCTTC. Supplemented by reference TRBV29-1 and TRBJ1-2, the full variable domain reads SAVISQKPSRDICQRGTSLTIQCQVDSQVTMMFWYRQQPGQSLTLIATANQGSEATYESGFVIDKFPISRPNLTFSTLTVSNMSPEDSSIYLCSLDGGTHNGYTFGSGTRLTVV.